The sequence of this T cell receptor (beta chain) was determined in a study of identifying expanded T cells in peripheral blood. Points from the study as a whole: Clone count variance between roughly 2-week samples rose with total template count.

This clone was recorded a few times. Antigen: not known. The CDR3 totals 16 residues. Germline-derived CDR1 and CDR2 are MNHEY and SVGAGI. V dropped 3 bases and J dropped 4; count of bases not matched to a gene: 6. Measured with immunoSEQ multiplex PCR; TCRdb has only the in-frame clones, and not every one. The sample shows 100,000 or so clones, about 90% of them seen only once. No infections or other immune events were documented during collection. This receptor was identified in a person between 18 and 75 years old in good health. Source material: blood. The chain joins TRBV6-5 to TRBJ2-1; TRBD1 matches 10 bases. The CDR3 region is CASSYSGGQGYNEQFF. CDR3 bases: TGTGCCAGCAGTTATAGTGGGGGACAGGGGTACAATGAGCAGTTCTTC.